The T cell receptor beta chain described here comes from a study of blood T cell repertoires in COVID-19. Across the whole study: Researchers got acute and convalescent COVID-19 samples from the United States, Italy and Spain.

The protocol was immunoSEQ multiplex PCR, while the TCRdb copy is restricted to in-frame clones and leaves out a portion. There are 110,000 to 150,000 clones in the sample; around 84% occur only once, and 9.5% to 13% lies in the top ten. The specimen was peripheral blood. This TCR was sampled from a man between 60 and 75 years old with active or convalescent COVID-19.

This CDR3 is CASSQDLAGSVRWNTEAFF. CDR3 coding DNA: TGTGCCAGCAGCCAAGATCTAGCGGGGTCTGTCCGATGGAACACTGAAGCTTTCTTT. This sequence joins TRBV14 and TRBJ1-1; D is undetermined. This CDR3 is 19 amino acids long. CDR1 SGHDN and CDR2 FVKESK come from the germline V gene. The V and J ends lost 0 bases and 1 base respectively, with 21 bases between them.